This T cell receptor beta chain was obtained from a study of molecular identifiers for immune sequencing clone quantification. Overall study context: In replicates, RNA from around 20,000 or 100,000 naive CD8 cells was divided five ways and four parts were sequenced.

This CDR3 comprises 15 residues. Trimming removed 1 base at V and 0 bases at J, with 10 bases between. In germline, CDR1 is MGHDK, CDR2 SYGVNS. Previously described methods with listed TCR primers produced the bulk TCR libraries. MiXCR was run by TCRdb on the PCR reads, yielding one entry per CDR3 protein. The sample has 550,000 to 750,000 distinct CDR3 sequences; around 20% are singletons. Libraries for naive CD8 T cells, which were made from around 18,000 to 910,000 sorted cells, drew on 10%, 30% or 50% of the RNA. The authors gated naive CD8 T cells as CD8+CD4-CCR7+CD45RA+ for sorting. In its sample, this clonotype was seen many times.

This TCR came from a human donor in good health. Some libraries in this study had Jurkat cell RNA spiked in. The sequencing input was naive CD8+ T cells from blood, with Jurkat cell RNA spiked in. The subset here: FACS-sorted CD8+CD4-CCR7+CD45RA+ naive T cells. The J gene is TRBJ2-7, the V gene TRBV25-1; the D gene is possibly TRBD2 (6 bases). Here the CDR3 reads CASSEWRESSYEQYF. In nucleotides, the CDR3 is TGTGCCAGCAGTGAATGGCGGGAAAGCTCCTACGAGCAGTACTTC.